This T cell receptor (beta chain) was sequenced in a study of spatial heterogeneity in lung cancer (dated by TCRdb to the late 2010s). Background for the entire study: Beta-chain transcripts were consistently detected in greater numbers than alpha-chain transcripts, which likely reflected higher beta-chain transcript abundance. TCR repertoire features were related to nonsynonymous mutation counts determined by whole-exome sequencing of tumor tissue. In the raw uncorrected reads, each unique combination of TCR and UMI appeared on average more than ten times. TCR alpha and beta repertoires were quantitatively compared across multiple tumor regions, matched nontumor lung and blood in non-small cell lung cancer. At surgery, both alpha and beta chains were TCR-sequenced in 200 to 250 tumor regions, over 61 matched nontumor lung samples and a few dozen PBMC samples. What the authors observed across the whole study: Ubiquitous expanded tumor TCRs were found in blood more often at tumor resection than at routine follow-up. Confirming at a functional level the hypothesis that regional TCRs recognize regional mutations was considered to require additional single-cell paired TCR alpha and beta sequencing.

The library relied on 5' RACE. For sequencing, a NextSeq 500 was employed. To allow correction of PCR and sequencing errors, the TCR library protocol tagged every TCR cDNA molecule with a unique molecular identifier. Per the authors' processing: TCR identification, UMI-based error correction and CDR3 extraction were all carried out with Decombinator tools. Expanded TCRs were defined as those above a frequency of 2 per 1,000, corresponding to the top 1% of the tumor frequency distribution. Each repertoire was subsampled 100 times to 5,000 TCRs, after which Renyi diversity was computed with the R vegan package. CDR3 similarity networks were built from amino acid triplet string-kernel similarity, with CDR3s being connected when pairwise similarity was above 0.82. TCRdb ran its own pipeline on the public reads, namely fastp trimming at Q25 and MiXCR clone calling, and kept in-frame beta chains. When rows share a CDR3 protein, they turn into one entry using the most common DNA and genes. The V and J calls and clone size are TCRdb's, not the authors'. This sample is represented by about 92,000 distinct CDR3 sequences; 12% of them were singletons. The biggest ten clones account for about two fifths of the sample.

The CDR3, from cysteine to phenylalanine, totals 16 residues. Only the CDR3 part of the read is kept: 48 bases, read in frame from the first base. The time point tag for this specimen amounts to: sample taken at primary tumor resection. Donors were some 67 patients with early-stage, untreated non-small cell lung cancer from the lung TRACERx cohort. Whole RNA extracted from tumor and nontumor lung tissue, or from cryopreserved PBMC samples, was used for TCR sequencing without cell sorting. Only patients with enough RNA available from two or more tumor regions were chosen for TCR sequencing. This clonotype was detected only a few times. Its specific antigen is unknown. No quality values exist for individual bases; no much larger clone is one base distant.

The starting material was PBMCs, obtained at surgery. The V and J segments used are TRBV21-1 and TRBJ1-2; the D call TRBD1 from the table was never checked on the DNA. TRBV21-1 is deemed a pseudogene. The TCR sequence derives from a male donor with early-stage non-small cell lung cancer. The CDR3 region reads CASSKVRGQGEDGYTF. In nucleotides, the sequence is TGTGCCAGCAGCAAAGTCAGAGGACAGGGGGAAGATGGCTACACCTTC.